Listed below are T cell receptor beta chains from one sample, sequenced in a study of vaccination effects on CD4 cells after COVID-19. Their antigen targets remain unknown. TCRdb's table, derived via immunoSEQ multiplex PCR, lists solely in-frame clones and lacks some. Of about 79,000 clones listed, around four fifths were seen once; the top ten hold 1.5% to 2%. The sequences come from CD4+ T cells from PBMCs cultured with HCoV-229E spike peptides, collected before COVID-19 vaccination. These receptors all stem from a human donor who received a COVID-19 vaccine. The CDR3 runs from the conserved cysteine through the conserved F or W.

length | J | V | CDR3
15 | TRBJ2-3 | TRBV7-3 | CASSLWGASTDTQYF
11 | TRBJ2-5 | TRBV20-1 | CSVLDRETQYF
13 | TRBJ2-2 | TRBV5-6 | CASSRVNTGELFF
14 | TRBJ1-6 | TRBV10-3 | CAIRRTGENSPLHF
14 | TRBJ2-2 | TRBV5-6 | CASSKTGSPGELFF
14 | TRBJ2-2 | TRBV6-1 | CASSEYLNTGELFF
13 | TRBJ2-3 | TRBV5-1 | CASKRGGTDTQYF
12 | TRBJ2-1 | TRBV28 | CASTLSYNEQFF
17 | TRBJ1-5 | TRBV19 | CASSIAQGGRADQPQHF
17 | TRBJ1-6 | TRBV4-3 | CASSQSVGPGGSSPLHF
16 | TRBJ2-5 | TRBV4-1 | CASSQGGSEGIKTQYF
19 | TRBJ2-4 | TRBV4-1 | CASSQTNPRQGFFENIQYF
13 | TRBJ2-5 | TRBV18 | CASSSDIQETQYF
17 | TRBJ2-1 | TRBV5-1 | CASSSPSGGAVRSEQFF
14 | TRBJ2-2 | TRBV4-3 | CASSRVGGAGELFF
14 | TRBJ2-1 | TRBV5-1 | CASSPSSGDNEQFF
15 | TRBJ1-2 | TRBV27 | CASSNRTGGDYGYTF
16 | TRBJ1-5 | TRBV7-2 | CASSLSVPGLNQPQHF
16 | TRBJ2-6 | TRBV5-1 | CASSAGGNSGANVLTF
15 | TRBJ1-4 | TRBV12-1 | CASSVPTGQNEKLFF
15 | TRBJ1-2 | TRBV5-1 | CASSFEGAKGDGYTF
16 | TRBJ1-3 | TRBV5-1 | CASSRTGGFSGNTIYF
16 | TRBJ2-2 | TRBV5-1 | CASSYLTGMNTGELFF
13 | TRBJ2-3 | TRBV6-6 | CASSYLSGDTQYF
12 | TRBJ1-1 | TRBV18 | CASSSSRGEAFF
17 | TRBJ1-2 | TRBV6-4 | CASSDSSGQGLNYGYTF
13 | TRBJ1-5 | TRBV6-2/TRBV6-3 | CASSYSWSQPQHF
16 | TRBJ2-1 | TRBV7-9 | CASSQLAGVSYNEQFF